The 21 T cell receptor beta chains presented below share a single source sample, sequenced in a study of CD8+CD57+ T cells in acquired aplastic anemia. The authors sequenced patients whose flow cytometry had shown CD8+CD57+ cell expansion. Genomic DNA provided the template from which TCR beta VDJ and CDR3 profiles were obtained. TCRdb re-analysed the reads in MiXCR, keeping a single row per CDR3 protein. The repertoire has 260,000 or so distinct CDR3 sequences, around half of them found once; the top ten carry 7% to 9.5%. The sample comprised sorted CD4+, CD8+, or CD8+CD57+ T cells (not recorded which) from PBMCs. The origin of the receptors is a human donor with aplastic anemia.

In its sample, this clonotype was seen once. The chain has TRBV12-3 or TRBV12-4 and TRBJ2-1; possible D gene TRBD2, 6 bases. The CDR3 runs 14 residues. V gave up 6 bases and J gave up 4 bases, with 13 bases separating them. The CDR3 here is CASSLSGTYNEQFF. DNA of the CDR3: TGTGCCAGCAGCTTATCCGGGACTTACAATGAGCAGTTCTTC.

With regard to this clonotype: A read error is possible here, since a much larger clone lies one base away. The J gene is TRBJ1-1, the V gene TRBV7-9, with D perhaps matching TRBD1 (6 bases). Germline assignment: CDR1 SEHNR and CDR2 FQNEAQ (reference sequence). The CDR3 covers 13 residues. This CDR3 reads CASSFSRGGGAAF. The CDR3 DNA follows: TGTGCCAGCAGCTTTTCCAGGGGTGGTGGGGCTGCGTTT.

In regard to this clonotype: A much bigger clone sits one base away, suggesting this may be a read error. The gene calls are TRBV5-6 and TRBJ2-3, with D possibly being TRBD2 (5 bases). CDR1 and CDR2 (germline): SGHDT, YYEEEE. V lost 4 bases and J lost 3, with 9 bases in between. The CDR3 runs 13 residues. CDR3 DNA sequence: TGTGCCAGCAGCACGAGGGAGACAGATACGCAGTATTTT. This sequence encodes CASSTRETDTQYF. Drawing the rest from reference TRBV5-6 and TRBJ2-3, the complete variable domain is DAGVTQSPTHLIKTRGQQVTLRCSPKSGHDTVSWYQQALGQGPQFIFQYYEEEERQRGNFPDRFSGHQFPNYSSELNVNALLLGDSALYLCASSTRETDTQYFGPGTRLTVL.

Ten or more counts support this clonotype. This sequence joins TRBV15 and TRBJ2-7; TRBD1 matches 9 bases. This CDR3 has 15 amino acids. In germline, CDR1 is LNHNV, CDR2 YYDKDF (reference sequence). Trimming took 5 bases from V and 5 from J; bases not matched to a gene: 10. CDR3 amino acids: CATSRTTGGYNEQYF. The CDR3 DNA sequence: TGTGCCACCAGCCGAACGACAGGGGGGTATAACGAGCAGTACTTC.

This clonotype occurred many times. V is TRBV6-2 or TRBV6-3 and J is TRBJ2-5; 8 bases map to TRBD1. From germline, CDR1 is MNHEY and CDR2 SVGEGT. The CDR3 is 14 residues long. The V gene end was trimmed by 6 bases and the J gene end by 0 bases; junction bases not matched to a gene: 3. The CDR3 is CASRRQGYQETQYF. In DNA form, the CDR3 reads TGTGCCAGCAGGAGACAGGGGTACCAAGAGACCCAGTACTTC.

This clonotype has at least ten counts. The rearrangement joins TRBV6-5 to TRBJ1-5; 7 positions agree with TRBD1. Germline V gives CDR1 MNHEY, CDR2 SVGAGI. V shed 2 bases and J 3 bases; nucleotides not matched to a gene: 4. The CDR3 contains 15 residues. The CDR3: CASSYDREPNQPQHF. CDR3 DNA: TGTGCCAGCAGTTACGACAGGGAGCCCAATCAGCCCCAGCATTTT.

This clonotype was seen at least ten times. The chain employs TRBV10-2 and TRBJ2-1, with a weak D call TRBD2 (6 bases). This CDR3 has 15 residues. V shed 2 bases and J shed 0 bases, with 8 bases lying between them. Germline CDR1 WSHSY, CDR2 SAAADI. The CDR3 protein is CASSEVEGSYNEQFF. As DNA, the CDR3 is TGCGCCAGCAGTGAGGTGGAGGGCTCCTACAATGAGCAGTTCTTC.

The chain links TRBV20-1 to TRBJ2-3, with D perhaps matching TRBD1 (6 bases). Germline V CDR1 and CDR2: DFQATT, SNEGSKA (reference sequence). V was shortened by 5 bases and J by 1 base, with 19 bases between the two germline ends. The CDR3 covers 16 residues. The CDR3 is CSAGKTDRSGTDTQYF. CDR3 nucleotide sequence: TGCAGTGCTGGCAAAACCGACAGGTCCGGCACAGATACGCAGTATTTT.

This clonotype was found once. The junction does not match germline at one end; this may be a read error. This chain joins TRBV19 and TRBJ2-7; D is unresolved. Germline loops: CDR1 LNHDA, CDR2 SQIVND (reference sequence). This CDR3 has 15 residues. Here the CDR3 DNA reads TGTGCCTGTAGTTACGGTCCTCCTTTTGGTTCCGAGCAGTACTTT. Translation gives CACSYGPPFGSEQYF.

This clonotype occurred a few times. The gene calls are TRBV3-1 and TRBJ2-1, with TRBD2 matching 13 bases. V lost 4 bases to trimming and J lost 4 bases; unmatched junction nucleotides: 7. Looked up from germline, CDR1 is LGHDT and CDR2 is YNNKEL (reference sequence). The length of the CDR3 is 17 residues. The CDR3: CASSRPTSGGQYNEQFF. CDR3 bases: TGTGCCAGCAGCCGCCCGACTAGCGGGGGGCAGTACAATGAGCAGTTCTTC.

This clonotype was observed many times. The rearrangement links TRBV4-1 to TRBJ2-7, with TRBD1 matching over 7 bases. Germline values: CDR1 MGHRA, CDR2 YSYEKL. Trimming took 2 bases from V and 3 from J; bases not matched to a gene: 10. The CDR3 totals 16 residues. This chain's CDR3 is CASSQSQGGANYEQYF. CDR3 nucleotides: TGCGCCAGCAGCCAATCCCAAGGGGGCGCAAACTACGAGCAGTACTTC.

The J gene is TRBJ1-6, the V gene TRBV7-8; 8 bases align to TRBD1. Germline CDR1 SGHVS, CDR2 FQNEAQ. With 6 bases clipped from V and 10 bases from J, the junction kept 17 bases outside the gene matches. The CDR3 loop spans 17 amino acids. The CDR3 DNA reads as TGTGCCAGCAGTTTTTTTGGATTCAGACAGGGGTTATCACCCCTCCACTTT. Translation: CASSFFGFRQGLSPLHF.

The chain employs TRBV25-1 and TRBJ2-7; TRBD1 agrees at 7 bases. Per germline, CDR1 MGHDK and CDR2 SYGVNS. The CDR3 is 16 residues long. V shed 3 bases, J shed 2 bases, and the junction held 10 bases outside the gene matches. The CDR3 reads CASSDNLGTETYEQYF. The DNA for the CDR3 is TGTGCCAGCAGTGACAACTTGGGGACAGAGACCTACGAGCAGTACTTC.

This clonotype was recorded many times. The junction does not match germline at one end; this may be a read error. V is TRBV7-7 and J is TRBJ2-1, with a tentative D call TRBD1 (6 bases). The V gene's germline CDR1 is SSHAT and CDR2 FNYEAQ (reference sequence). CDR3 size: 15 residues. The CDR3 is CASSLLVAGVDEQFF. The CDR3 region has the DNA TGTGCTAGCAGCTTATTAGTCGCAGGGGTCGATGAGCAGTTCTTC.

The count of this clonotype is one. V usage is TRBV7-2 and J usage is TRBJ1-6, with D maybe TRBD1 (5 bases). Germline V gene lookup returns CDR1 SGHTA and CDR2 FQGNSA. This CDR3 has 13 amino acids. With 10 bases removed from V and 11 bases from J, the gap between germline ends came to 18 bases. CDR3 nucleotide sequence: TGTGCCACCGGGAACAGACAGACTACACCCCTCCACTTT. Protein product: CATGNRQTTPLHF.

This clonotype was recorded a few times. This may be a read error: a much more frequent sequence differs by one nucleotide. The chain carries TRBV6-4 and TRBJ1-4; the D gene is possibly TRBD1 (5 bases). V lost 3 bases, J lost 16 bases, and 9 bases lay in between. This CDR3 is 10 amino acids long. Germline V CDR1 and CDR2: MRHNA, SNTAGT. CDR3 sequence: CASSEGVAFF. CDR3 nucleotide sequence: TGTGCCAGCAGTGAGGGGGTAGCGTTTTTT.

The V gene is TRBV29-1, the J gene TRBJ1-2; D ambiguous. The V end lost 1 base, the J end lost 5 bases, and 17 bases lay between the germline ends. This CDR3 contains 15 residues. Per the germline V gene, CDR1 is SQVTM and CDR2 is ANQGSEA. For the CDR3, the DNA is TGCAGCGTTGAAGTCCTGGTATTAGCAGGATATGGCTACACCTTC. Its protein is CSVEVLVLAGYGYTF.

This clonotype was seen more than once but under ten times. The rearrangement uses TRBV28 and TRBJ1-1, with D hard to call. The V gene's germline CDR1 is MDHEN and CDR2 SYDVKM. Trimming shortened V by 10 bases and J by 7 bases, and 10 bases separated the two germline ends. There are 10 residues in the CDR3. The CDR3 coding sequence is TGTGCCACCCAGACCCGTGAAGCTTTCTTT. Its protein is CATQTREAFF. Looking up the rest from reference TRBV28 and TRBJ1-1 gives the full variable domain: DVKVTQSSRYLVKRTGEKVFLECVQDMDHENMFWYRQDPGLGLRLIYFSYDVKMKEKGDIPEGYSVSREKKERFSLILESASTNQTSMYLCATQTREAFFGQGTRLTVV.

This chain links TRBV5-8 with TRBJ2-3; D uncertain. This CDR3 has 14 amino acids. Trimming left V 5 bases short and J 7 bases short, with 17 bases between. The germline V gene encodes CDR1 SGHTS and CDR2 YDEGEE. The DNA for the CDR3 is TGTGCCAGCAGTGAAGATGGGATTCTGAATACGCAGTATTTT. Its translation: CASSEDGILNTQYF.

Details on this clonotype: A read error may produce the germline difference seen at one junction end. Here the CDR3 DNA reads TGTGCCAGCAGTTACTGGGGGGCTCTCCGTGGTCAGCCCCGGCATTTT. Translated, it gives CASSYWGALRGQPRHF. The gene calls are TRBV6-6 and TRBJ1-5, with D possibly matching TRBD1 (6 bases). Germline CDR1 MNHNY, CDR2 SVGAGI (reference sequence). This CDR3 is 16 amino acids long.

This rearrangement joins TRBV29-1 to TRBJ2-7; 7 bases align to TRBD1. The CDR3 contains 14 residues. Per the germline V gene, CDR1 is SQVTM and CDR2 is ANQGSEA. V lost 6 bases and J lost 5; bases outside the gene matches: 13. The CDR3 region is CSVADRAKPNEQYF. CDR3 sequence (DNA): TGCAGCGTGGCCGACAGGGCGAAGCCTAACGAGCAGTACTTC.